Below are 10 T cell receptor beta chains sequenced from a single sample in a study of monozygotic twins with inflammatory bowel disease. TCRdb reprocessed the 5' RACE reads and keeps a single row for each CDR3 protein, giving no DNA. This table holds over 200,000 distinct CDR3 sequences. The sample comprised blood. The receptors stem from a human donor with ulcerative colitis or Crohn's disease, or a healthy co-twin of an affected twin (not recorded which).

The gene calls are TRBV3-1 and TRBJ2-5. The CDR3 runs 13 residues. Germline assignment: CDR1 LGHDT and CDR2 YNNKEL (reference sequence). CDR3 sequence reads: CASSQDYLETQYF.

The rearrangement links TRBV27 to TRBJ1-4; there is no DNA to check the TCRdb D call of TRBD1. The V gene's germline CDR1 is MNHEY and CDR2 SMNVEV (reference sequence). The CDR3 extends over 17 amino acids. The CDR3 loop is CASSLVGQPSTNEKLFF. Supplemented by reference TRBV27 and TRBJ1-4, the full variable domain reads EAQVTQNPRYLITVTGKKLTVTCSQNMNHEYMSWYRQDPGLGLRQIYYSMNVEVTDKGDVPEGYKVSRKEKRNFPLILESPSPNQTSLYFCASSLVGQPSTNEKLFFGSGTQLSVL.

This CDR3 reads CASSPPGVSENIQYF. The V and J genes are TRBV4-2 and TRBJ2-4; absent DNA, TCRdb's TRBD1 call cannot be checked. CDR1 LGHNA and CDR2 YNFKEQ come from the germline V gene. The CDR3 is 15 residues long.

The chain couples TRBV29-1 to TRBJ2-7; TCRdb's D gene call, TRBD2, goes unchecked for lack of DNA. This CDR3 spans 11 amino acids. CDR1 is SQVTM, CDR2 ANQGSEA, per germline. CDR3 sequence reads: CSVTGSGEQYF.

CDR3 in amino acids: CSANLAGSTGELFF. This chain connects TRBV20-1 to TRBJ2-2; TCRdb reports TRBD2, a call that lacks DNA to check it against. Germline V gene lookup returns CDR1 DFQATT and CDR2 SNEGSKA (reference sequence). This CDR3 has 14 amino acids.

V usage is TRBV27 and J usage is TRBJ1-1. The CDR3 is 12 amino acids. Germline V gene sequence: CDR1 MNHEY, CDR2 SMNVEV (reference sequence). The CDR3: CASSRGGAEAFF.

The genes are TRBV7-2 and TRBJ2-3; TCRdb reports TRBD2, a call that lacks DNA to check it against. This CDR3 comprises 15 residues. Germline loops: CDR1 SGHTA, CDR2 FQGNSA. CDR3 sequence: CASSPGRGRVDTQYF. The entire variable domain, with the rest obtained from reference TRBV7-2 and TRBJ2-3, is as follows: GAGVSQSPSNKVTEKGKDVELRCDPISGHTALYWYRQSLGQGLEFLIYFQGNSAPDKSGLPSDRFSAERTGGSVSTLTIQRTQQEDSAVYLCASSPGRGRVDTQYFGPGTRLTVL.

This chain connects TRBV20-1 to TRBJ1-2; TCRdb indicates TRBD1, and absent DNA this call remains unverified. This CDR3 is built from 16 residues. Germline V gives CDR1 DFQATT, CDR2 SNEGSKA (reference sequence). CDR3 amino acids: CSARDVRAGGNYGYTF.

CDR3 amino acids: CASTGGDTTNEKLFF. The chain combines TRBV2 with TRBJ1-4. The CDR3 length is 15 residues. Per the germline V gene, CDR1 is SNHLY and CDR2 is FYNNEI.

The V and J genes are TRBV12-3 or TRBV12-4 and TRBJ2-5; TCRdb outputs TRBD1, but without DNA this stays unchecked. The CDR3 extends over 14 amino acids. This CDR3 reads CASNSGTGRETQYF.